Presented here are 4 T cell receptor beta chains from one specimen sequenced in a study of beta chain features in type 1 diabetes. Findings and limits, study-wide: All four CD4+ subsets from Type 1 diabetes patients carried moderately but significantly shorter TCRB CDR3s.

Their target antigens are unknown. TCRB transcripts that were expressed got sequenced, as all of the isolated RNA had been reverse transcribed. Some clones are missing from TCRdb's copy, which holds only in-frame ones; the method was immunoSEQ multiplex PCR. Here the sample spans roughly 70,000 clones, roughly 50% being singletons. The sequencing sample was made of central memory CD4+ T cells from blood. Receptor source: a man aged 25-45 years with type 1 diabetes.

The chain carries TRBV4-2 and TRBJ2-7; the D gene is possibly TRBD1 (6 bases). The V gene lost 6 bases and the J gene lost 1 base, with 22 bases spanning the gap. Germline CDR1 LGHNA, CDR2 YNFKEQ. CDR3 length equals 17 residues. CDR3 protein: CASRPEASGGPSYEQYF. The CDR3 coding sequence is TGTGCCAGCAGACCCGAGGCTAGTGGGGGCCCATCCTACGAGCAGTACTTC.

V gene TRBV27 combines with J gene TRBJ2-7; the D is unclear. Trimming pared 6 bases from V and 1 base from J, leaving 16 bases between. The germline gives CDR1 MNHEY, CDR2 SMNVEV (reference sequence). CDR3 length: 15 amino acids. The CDR3 loop reads CASSREASVSYEQYF. CDR3 sequence (DNA): TGTGCCAGCAGCCGTGAGGCCTCGGTGTCCTACGAGCAGTACTTC.

This clone was seen a few times. The chain recombines TRBV19 with TRBJ2-2; possible D gene TRBD2, 5 bases. The CDR3 has 14 amino acids. Germline lookup yields CDR1 LNHDA and CDR2 SQIVND (reference sequence). Deletions cut 7 bases from V and 2 bases from J, with 11 bases between. CDR3: CASTGLSNTGELFF. The CDR3 DNA sequence: TGTGCCAGTACGGGGTTAAGTAACACCGGGGAGCTGTTTTTT.

J is TRBJ1-5 and V is TRBV2; no clear D. Trimming shortened V by 5 bases and J by 2 bases, and 10 bases separated the two germline ends. The CDR3 has 14 residues. The V gene's germline CDR1 is SNHLY and CDR2 FYNNEI. DNA for the CDR3: TGTGCCAGCAGTCCCCGACGGGGCAATCAGCCCCAGCATTTT. It encodes CASSPRRGNQPQHF.